Ten or more counts support the clone carrying this TCR beta chain. The data are from a study of identical twins. CDR3 size: 16 residues. Trimming shortened V by 7 bases and J by 2 bases, and 20 bases separated the two germline ends. From the 5' RACE reads, TCRdb called clonotypes with MiXCR, one entry per CDR3 protein. The sample contains roughly 750,000 distinct CDR3 sequences, around 21% of which appear only once. These data also featured in a second study, about T cells expressing NK-cell markers.

Sequences were obtained from PBMCs. The chain is built from TRBV12-3 or TRBV12-4 and TRBJ2-5; D may be TRBD1 (6 bases). The receptor comes from a woman younger than 30 in good health. The CDR3 spells CASTLRAGALQETQYF. In DNA, the CDR3 is TGTGCCAGCACCTTAAGGGCAGGGGCGTTACAAGAGACCCAGTACTTC.